The 10 T cell receptor beta chains below were found in one sample sequenced in a study of blood T cell repertoires in COVID-19. The table came from immunoSEQ multiplex PCR; TCRdb's copy has only in-frame clones and leaves some out. The data hold approximately 280,000 clones, with around nine tenths observed a single time. Specimen: PBMCs or T cells enriched from blood (not recorded which). The receptors come from a woman between 18 and 29 years old who had recovered from COVID-19.

J is TRBJ1-2 and V is TRBV5-1; 9 bases align to TRBD1. Trimming took 0 bases from V and 2 from J; bases not matched to a gene: 2. The CDR3 length is 15 residues. In germline, CDR1 is SGHRS, CDR2 YFSETQ. CDR3 sequence reads: CASSLAGTGNYGYTF. The CDR3 DNA is TGCGCCAGCAGCTTGGCCGGGACAGGGAACTATGGCTACACCTTC.

In regard to this clone: The sample carries other DNA sequences with the same CDR3. The chain joins TRBV4-1 to TRBJ1-1; unclear D gene. Germline V lookup: CDR1 MGHRA, CDR2 YSYEKL. This CDR3 spans 13 amino acids. V dropped 1 base and J dropped 1 base, with 4 bases sitting between them. The CDR3 bases are TGCGCCAGCAGCCAAGGAGGGAACACTGAAGCTTTCTTT. Its protein product is CASSQGGNTEAFF.

The DNA of the CDR3 is TGTGCCAGCGGAACAACAGGGGGGAGGAGTGAAGCTTTCTTT. Encoded protein: CASGTTGGRSEAFF. The rearrangement uses TRBV9 and TRBJ1-1, with 8 bases aligning to TRBD1. The V segment lost 7 bases and the J segment 7 bases; nucleotides outside the gene matches: 12. CDR3 length equals 14 residues. Germline assignment: CDR1 SGDLS and CDR2 YYNGEE.

The genes are TRBV27 and TRBJ2-7; possibly TRBD1 for D (6 bases). V lost 5 bases and J lost 3, with 14 bases in between. CDR3 length: 14 residues. The germline V gene encodes CDR1 MNHEY and CDR2 SMNVEV (reference sequence). The DNA of the CDR3 is TGTGCCAGCAGTCCGAGAGACAGGAGCTACGAGCAGTACTTC. It translates to CASSPRDRSYEQYF.

The J gene is TRBJ1-1, the V gene TRBV7-9; D is unresolved. V was clipped by 4 bases and J by 6 bases, with 15 bases between them. The CDR3 has 14 amino acids. CDR1 and CDR2 (germline): SEHNR, FQNEAQ (reference sequence). CDR3 DNA sequence: TGTGCCAGCAGCTCCCCCGGTGATGCTGCTGAAGCTTTCTTT. The encoded protein is CASSSPGDAAEAFF. The full variable domain, rest sourced from reference TRBV7-9 and TRBJ1-1, is DTGVSQNPRHKITKRGQNVTFRCDPISEHNRLYWYRQTLGQGPEFLTYFQNEAQLEKSRLLSDRFSAERPKGSFSTLEIQRTEQGDSAMYLCASSSPGDAAEAFFGQGTRLTVV.

This chain links TRBV6-5 with TRBJ2-2, with D possibly being TRBD1 (5 bases). Germline V gene sequence: CDR1 MNHEY, CDR2 SVGAGI. This CDR3 has 15 amino acids. Trimming stripped 2 bases from V and 5 bases from J, with 12 bases between. CDR3 sequence (DNA): TGTGCCAGCAGTTACGACACAGGAATTACCGGGGAGCTGTTTTTT. The encoded protein is CASSYDTGITGELFF.

This chain links TRBV27 with TRBJ2-1, with 9 positions matching TRBD2. J gave up 6 bases and V 7 bases, and 19 bases lay outside the gene matches. This CDR3 contains 18 residues. The germline V gene encodes CDR1 MNHEY and CDR2 SMNVEV (reference sequence). The CDR3 nucleotides are TGTGCCAGCACTAACCCCCCCCTAGCGGGACCCGTGCCCAATGAGCAGTTCTTC. Translated: CASTNPPLAGPVPNEQFF.

CDR3 in amino acids: CATSTTTGYNSPLHF. The CDR3 DNA reads as TGTGCCACCAGCACTACTACAGGGTATAATTCACCCCTCCACTTT. This chain connects TRBV15 to TRBJ1-6; a weak D match, TRBD1 (6 bases). Germline V gene data show CDR1 as LNHNV and CDR2 as YYDKDF (reference sequence). V shed 4 bases and J shed 4 bases, with 11 bases lying between them. The CDR3 has 15 amino acids.

The chain carries TRBV19 and TRBJ1-4; 7 bases are a match to TRBD1. The V and J ends lost 8 bases and 5 bases, in that order; junction bases with no gene match: 5. Germline CDR1 reads LNHDA; CDR2 reads SQIVND (reference sequence). The CDR3 is 13 amino acids. CDR3: CASARQGNEKLFF. CDR3 sequence (DNA): TGTGCCAGTGCGAGACAGGGCAATGAAAAACTGTTTTTT.

V is TRBV27 and J is TRBJ2-5; TRBD1 is a possible D gene (6 bases). V shed 5 bases and J shed 0 bases, with 16 bases lying between them. Germline loops: CDR1 MNHEY, CDR2 SMNVEV (reference sequence). This CDR3 has 16 residues. The DNA of the CDR3 is TGTGCCAGCAGTCTCGCAGGGGCCACGAACCAAGAGACCCAGTACTTC. This sequence encodes CASSLAGATNQETQYF.